This record concerns one TCR beta chain sequence. The antigen is unknown. CD8 cells regarded as naive lacked CD45RO, were positively chosen for CCR7, and omitted terminally differentiated effector memory CD45RA+ cells. These data are taken from a study of shared clonotypes between healthy human individuals. The assay was carried out at the deep level. Once extracted for a subset, genomic DNA was divided evenly among several immunoSEQ plates. Only in-frame clones appear in the TCRdb table, and some are missing; sequencing was by immunoSEQ multiplex PCR. The data contain about 2 million clones, just under 95% of them seen just once; the ten biggest clones take up 0.9% to 1.4%. Notes on the study in general: Read depth was anticipated to influence clonotype sharing among donors. A reduction in generation probabilities was seen for non-shared clonotypes relative to those shared by all four donors.

The CDR3 has 13 residues. Looked up from germline, CDR1 is MRHNA and CDR2 is SNTAGT. V lost 3 bases to trimming and J lost 9 bases, with 9 bases between them. The sequence came from a young man in good health. This chain connects TRBV6-4 to TRBJ1-6; D gene ambiguous. Sequenced material: naive CD8+ T cells sorted from blood. The CDR3: CASSDFRGSPLHF. CDR3 DNA sequence: TGTGCCAGCAGTGATTTCCGGGGTTCACCCCTCCACTTT.